The T cell receptor beta chain described here comes from a study of OX40 agonist ivuxolimab in advanced cancers. Study-wide context: Dose-escalation subjects each had hepatocellular carcinoma, melanoma, renal cell or head and neck cancer.

Sequencing was performed with immunoSEQ multiplex PCR; in TCRdb, only in-frame clones are kept and a portion is missing. The table lists tens of thousands of clones, 70% to 90% of them singletons. Trimming took off 1 base at V and 0 bases at J, with 11 bases between the two ends. The CDR3 consists of 15 residues. Germline lookup yields CDR1 SGDLS and CDR2 YYNGEE. Enrollment shut out patients with autoimmune disease history or systemic immunosuppression. Notes on this clone: Its specificity is not known.

General study results and limits: Researchers report that CD8+ T cells had, on average, more expanded clones than CD4+.

The rearrangement links TRBV9 to TRBJ2-7; weak D call: TRBD2 (7 bases). The origin of this receptor is an adult with an advanced solid tumor such as melanoma, head and neck, liver or kidney cancer. The material was CD4+ or CD8+ T cells sorted from blood, obtained in a trial of the OX40 agonist ivuxolimab. Here the CDR3 DNA reads TGTGCCAGCAGCGTAAGGGGGGGCGACTCCTACGAGCAGTACTTC. Its translation is CASSVRGGDSYEQYF.